Presented here are 4 T cell receptor beta chains from one specimen sequenced in a study of shared clonotypes between healthy human individuals (dated by TCRdb to between 2020 and 2021). To prepare the library, the immunoSEQ multiplex PCR assay was applied. TCRdb retrieved this table from immuneACCESS and kept in-frame rearrangements only. Not all clones are present; in checked studies, unresolved V genes account for under half, and no reason is known for the remainder. This sample holds around 510,000 clones; around 77% were observed only once. The top ten constitute about 11% of the sample. The sample was PBMCs. The receptors come from a woman in her thirties or forties in good health. Some clones in this sample may be carry-over from other donors' samples.

There are a few counts of this clone. The chain has TRBV9 and TRBJ2-7, with 10 bases matching TRBD2. Per the germline V gene, CDR1 is SGDLS and CDR2 is YYNGEE. V gave up 0 bases and J gave up 6 bases; unmatched junction bases: 15. The CDR3 has 18 amino acids. CDR3 amino acids: CASSVDLAGEGSYIEQYF. The CDR3 DNA follows: TGTGCCAGCAGCGTAGATCTAGCGGGAGAGGGTTCGTATATCGAGCAGTACTTC.

In the case of this clone: A read error is likely here: a far larger clone is one base away. The V call is TRBV7-9, the J call TRBJ2-3; D unclear. With 3 bases removed from V and 4 bases from J, the gap between germline ends came to 2 bases. Germline V CDR1 and CDR2: SEHNR, FQNEAQ (reference sequence). There are 11 residues in the CDR3. The CDR3 nucleotides read TGTGCCAGCAGCTTTTCAGATACGCAGTATTTT. This gives the protein CASSFSDTQYF.

The chain uses TRBV29-1 and TRBJ1-2; D not certain. V shed 4 bases and J shed 0 bases, with 9 bases lying between them. CDR1 is SQVTM, CDR2 ANQGSEA, per germline. The CDR3 runs to 13 residues. This CDR3 reads CSVVWPANYGYTF. The CDR3 nucleotides read TGCAGCGTTGTTTGGCCCGCTAACTATGGCTACACCTTC.

The chain couples TRBV2 to TRBJ2-1; 12 nucleotides line up with TRBD2. J gave up 5 bases and V 6 bases, and 5 bases lay outside the gene matches. This CDR3 has 15 amino acids. Germline V gene data show CDR1 as SNHLY and CDR2 as FYNNEI. CDR3: CASRNGLAGHNEQFF. DNA for the CDR3: TGTGCCAGCAGAAACGGACTAGCGGGGCACAATGAGCAGTTCTTC.